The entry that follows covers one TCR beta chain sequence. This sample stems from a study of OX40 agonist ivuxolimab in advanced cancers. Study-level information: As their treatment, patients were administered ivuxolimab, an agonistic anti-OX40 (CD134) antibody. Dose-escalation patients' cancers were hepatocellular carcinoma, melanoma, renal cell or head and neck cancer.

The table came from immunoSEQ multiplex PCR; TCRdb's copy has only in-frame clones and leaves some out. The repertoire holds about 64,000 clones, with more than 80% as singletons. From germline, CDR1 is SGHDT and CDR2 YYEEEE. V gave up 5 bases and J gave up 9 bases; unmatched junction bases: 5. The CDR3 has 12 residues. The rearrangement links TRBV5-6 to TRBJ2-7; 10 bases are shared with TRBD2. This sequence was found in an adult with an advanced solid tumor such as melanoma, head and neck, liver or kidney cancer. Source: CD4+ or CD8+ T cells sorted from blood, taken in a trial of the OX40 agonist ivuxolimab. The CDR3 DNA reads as TGTGCCAGCAGGTTTTCTAGCGGGAGGCAGTACTTC. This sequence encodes CASRFSSGRQYF.